These T cell receptor beta chains were read from a single sample in a study of blood T cell repertoires in COVID-19. The protocol was immunoSEQ multiplex PCR, while the TCRdb copy is restricted to in-frame clones and leaves out a portion. This sample carries some 180,000 clones, about 83% of them seen once, and the ten largest clones take under 3.5%. The sequenced material came from peripheral blood. Receptor source: a woman older than 75 with COVID-19, enrolled during active disease. Each CDR3 is given with its conserved first and last residue. D genes are given only for firm matches. The size field is filled for only some rows; it gives once, few, many or a size class.

d_gene | j_gene | v_gene | abundance | CDR3nt | CDR3aa
TRBD1 | TRBJ1-6 | TRBV19 | NA | TGTGCCAGTACTTCAATGCATACCGACAGGGGAGATTCACCCCTCCACTTT | CASTSMHTDRGDSPLHF
TRBD2 | TRBJ2-7 | TRBV28 | NA | TGTGCCAGCAGGGGACTAGAGTACGAGCAGTACTTC | CASRGLEYEQYF
TRBD2 | TRBJ2-2 | TRBV19 | NA | TGTGCCAGTAGTTCCCTGGGACTAGCGGGGGTGACGAACACCGGGGAGCTGTTTTTT | CASSSLGLAGVTNTGELFF
NA | TRBJ2-7 | TRBV6-1 | NA | TGTGCCAGCAGTTTCTCCACAGGGACAAGCGAGCAGTACTTC | CASSFSTGTSEQYF
NA | TRBJ2-2 | TRBV28 | NA | TGTGCCAGCAGTTTTCCCGGGTGGGGAGACACCGGGGAGCTGTTTTTT | CASSFPGWGDTGELFF
NA | TRBJ2-7 | TRBV12-3/TRBV12-4 | NA | TGTGCCAGCAGTCGACAGGATTCCTACGAGCAGTACTTC | CASSRQDSYEQYF
TRBD2 | TRBJ2-7 | TRBV9 | NA | TGTGCCAGCAGCTTCTCTACCGGGACTAGCGGGGGCATCTCCTACGAGCAGTACTTC | CASSFSTGTSGGISYEQYF
NA | TRBJ1-4 | TRBV5-4 | few | TGTGCCAGCAGCCTGGATCAGGATGGAAAACTGTTTTTT | CASSLDQDGKLFF
TRBD1 | TRBJ1-1 | TRBV6-6 | NA | TGTGCCAGCAGTATGGGACAGAGGAACACTGAAGCTTTCTTT | CASSMGQRNTEAFF
NA | TRBJ2-2 | TRBV9 | NA | TGTGCCAGCAGCGTTTTAGTTAACACCGGGGAGCTGTTTTTT | CASSVLVNTGELFF
NA | TRBJ2-3 | TRBV2 | NA | TGTGCCAGCGTTCGGACACAAAGCACAGATACGCAGTATTTT | CASVRTQSTDTQYF